The rows below give T cell receptor beta chains drawn from one sample of a study of beta chain features in type 1 diabetes. Measured with immunoSEQ multiplex PCR; TCRdb has only the in-frame clones, and not every one. Of hundreds of thousands of clones listed, around 15% are singletons. The sequenced sample was naive CD4+ T cells from blood. Receptors originate from a man between 18 and 35 years old with type 1 diabetes. Both conserved end residues are part of each CDR3. D genes are given only for firm matches. Size is omitted from some rows. Given values are once, few, many or a class for expanded clones.

size: few; D: TRBD1; J: TRBJ2-2; V: TRBV10-3; CDR3: CAISGVGQGRDTGELFF; DNA: TGTGCCATCAGTGGAGTCGGACAGGGGCGGGACACCGGGGAGCTGTTTTTT
size: few; D: TRBD2; J: TRBJ2-3; V: TRBV9; CDR3: CASSERLASDTQYF; DNA: TGTGCCAGCAGCGAAAGACTAGCGTCAGATACGCAGTATTTT
size: .; D: TRBD1; J: TRBJ1-2; V: TRBV12-5; CDR3: CASANPGGGYTF; DNA: TGTGCTAGTGCTAATCCAGGGGGTGGCTACACCTTC
size: few; D: .; J: TRBJ1-2; V: TRBV7-2; CDR3: CASIPTANRAYGYTF; DNA: TGTGCCAGCATCCCAACGGCCAACAGGGCGTATGGCTACACCTTC
size: few; D: TRBD1; J: TRBJ1-4; V: TRBV19; CDR3: CASSRGTGQEKLFF; DNA: TGTGCCAGTAGTCGCGGGACAGGGCAGGAAAAACTGTTTTTT
size: .; D: .; J: TRBJ2-2; V: TRBV29-1; CDR3: CSVGGQGNTGELFF; DNA: TGCAGCGTTGGAGGGCAGGGGAACACCGGGGAGCTGTTTTTT
size: .; D: .; J: TRBJ2-4; V: TRBV25-1; CDR3: CASSPRVGAGNIQYF; DNA: TGTGCCAGCAGCCCCCGGGTAGGGGCGGGAAACATTCAGTACTTC
size: few; D: .; J: TRBJ2-3; V: TRBV28; CDR3: CASRLRGDTQYF; DNA: TGTGCCAGCAGACTTAGGGGAGATACGCAGTATTTT
size: few; D: .; J: TRBJ1-1; V: TRBV9; CDR3: CASSPTGTATEAFF; DNA: TGTGCCAGCAGCCCAACAGGAACGGCCACTGAAGCTTTCTTT
size: .; D: .; J: TRBJ2-5; V: TRBV2; CDR3: CASRRELWETQYF; DNA: TGTGCCAGCAGAAGAGAGTTATGGGAGACCCAGTACTTC
size: .; D: .; J: TRBJ2-1; V: TRBV7-9; CDR3: CASSLDFF; DNA: TGTGCCAGCAGCTTAGATTTCTTC
size: few; D: .; J: TRBJ1-1; V: TRBV11-2; CDR3: CASSSRAGWENTEAFF; DNA: TGTGCCAGCAGCTCACGCGCTGGTTGGGAGAACACTGAAGCTTTCTTT
size: .; D: TRBD2; J: TRBJ2-3; V: TRBV15; CDR3: CATSIGLTSGVTTDTQYF; DNA: TGTGCCACCAGCATTGGTTTGACTAGCGGGGTAACGACCGATACGCAGTATTTT
size: .; D: .; J: TRBJ2-7; V: TRBV27; CDR3: CASSLSRRSEQYF; DNA: TGTGCCAGCAGTTTATCGCGGAGGTCCGAGCAGTACTTC
size: .; D: .; J: TRBJ1-5; V: TRBV7-2; CDR3: CASSLESQPQHF; DNA: TGTGCCAGCAGCTTAGAGAGTCAGCCCCAGCATTTT
size: .; D: .; J: TRBJ2-1; V: TRBV6-5; CDR3: CASSYSMNRHNEQFF; DNA: TGTGCCAGCAGTTACTCGATGAATCGGCACAATGAGCAGTTCTTC
size: .; D: .; J: TRBJ2-5; V: TRBV5-1; CDR3: CASSPRNALQETQYF; DNA: TGCGCCAGCAGCCCTCGGAATGCGTTACAAGAGACCCAGTACTTC
size: few; D: TRBD2; J: TRBJ2-3; V: TRBV29-1; CDR3: CSVVVRGDTDTQYF; DNA: TGCAGCGTTGTCGTCCGGGGGGACACAGATACGCAGTATTTT
size: few; D: .; J: TRBJ2-7; V: TRBV6-5; CDR3: CASSSPNTFYEQYF; DNA: TGTGCCAGCAGTTCTCCGAATACATTCTACGAGCAGTACTTC
size: few; D: .; J: TRBJ2-1; V: TRBV6-5; CDR3: CASQATGHRDEQFF; DNA: TGTGCCAGCCAAGCAACGGGACACCGCGATGAGCAGTTCTTC
size: few; D: .; J: TRBJ2-1; V: TRBV2; CDR3: CASVRDSRYNEQFF; DNA: TGTGCCAGCGTCCGGGATTCCAGGTACAATGAGCAGTTCTTC
size: .; D: .; J: TRBJ1-2; V: TRBV4-2; CDR3: CASSREDNEPYGYTF; DNA: TGTGCCAGCAGCCGGGAGGACAACGAACCCTATGGCTACACCTTC
size: few; D: TRBD1; J: TRBJ1-2; V: TRBV2; CDR3: CASSLATGGGYTF; DNA: TGTGCCAGCAGCTTAGCCACAGGGGGCGGCTACACCTTC
size: few; D: TRBD1; J: TRBJ2-1; V: TRBV5-1; CDR3: CASSLGQLFDEQFF; DNA: TGCGCCAGCAGCCTGGGACAGCTATTCGATGAGCAGTTCTTC
size: few; D: TRBD2; J: TRBJ2-4; V: TRBV7-2; CDR3: CASSPLGFAGGPKNIQYF; DNA: TGTGCCAGCAGCCCCCTGGGATTTGCGGGAGGCCCCAAAAACATTCAGTACTTC
size: .; D: .; J: TRBJ1-3; V: TRBV6-5; CDR3: CASSSQGAGNTIYF; DNA: TGTGCCAGCAGCTCCCAGGGCGCTGGAAACACCATATATTTT
size: few; D: .; J: TRBJ1-5; V: TRBV7-9; CDR3: CASSLNRDKPQHF; DNA: TGTGCCAGCAGCTTAAATAGGGACAAGCCCCAGCATTTT
size: .; D: TRBD1; J: TRBJ2-7; V: TRBV7-3; CDR3: CASSPTGTGEYEQYF; DNA: TGTGCCAGCAGTCCGACCGGGACAGGGGAGTACGAGCAGTACTTC
size: few; D: TRBD2; J: TRBJ2-7; V: TRBV29-1; CDR3: CSVPERDYSFSYEQYF; DNA: TGCAGCGTCCCCGAGAGGGACTACTCCTTCTCCTACGAGCAGTACTTC
size: few; D: .; J: TRBJ2-2; V: TRBV9; CDR3: CASSETPTGLTGELFF; DNA: TGTGCCAGCAGCGAGACCCCCACAGGGCTCACCGGGGAGCTGTTTTTT
size: .; D: .; J: TRBJ1-1; V: TRBV30; CDR3: CAWTVGNTEAFF; DNA: TGTGCCTGGACGGTCGGGAACACTGAAGCTTTCTTT